One and the same sample provided the 28 T cell receptor beta chains below, sequenced in a study of blood T cell repertoires in COVID-19. Using immunoSEQ multiplex PCR, the repertoire was profiled, and TCRdb retains in-frame clones only, with some absent. The table has under 200,000 clones, roughly 86% seen once. The sample was peripheral blood. The receptors originated from a man between 18 and 29 years old with active or convalescent COVID-19.

In the case of this clone: One end of the junction does not line up with germline, which may come from a read error. The V gene is TRBV12-3 or TRBV12-4, the J gene TRBJ1-1; no clear D gene. This CDR3 contains 13 residues. CDR3 region: CASSVAIEAEAFF. The CDR3 bases are TGTGCCAGCAGTGTAGCTATCGAGGCTGAAGCTTTCTTT.

The genes are TRBV5-5 and TRBJ1-1, with 10 bases lining up with TRBD1. This CDR3 comprises 17 residues. From germline, CDR1 is SGHKS and CDR2 YYEKEE (reference sequence). V trimming: 2 bases; J trimming: 0 bases; junction bases outside the gene matches: 7. This CDR3 is CASSLVWDRGLNTEAFF. CDR3 in DNA: TGTGCCAGCAGCTTAGTATGGGACAGGGGCTTGAACACTGAAGCTTTCTTT.

The chain has TRBV11-2 and TRBJ1-2, with a tentative D call TRBD1 (5 bases). The CDR3 spans 14 residues. The germline V gene encodes CDR1 SGHAT and CDR2 FQNNGV. V lost 4 bases and J lost 5, with 14 bases in between. The CDR3 nucleotides are TGTGCCAGCAGCTCCCCCGGGACTGAATATGGCTACACCTTC. Residues: CASSSPGTEYGYTF.

This clone was observed once. V gene TRBV6-5 combines with J gene TRBJ1-2, with D possibly being TRBD1 (5 bases). CDR1 MNHEY and CDR2 SVGAGI come from the germline V gene. Trimming left V 4 bases short and J 8 bases short, with 14 bases between. The CDR3 consists of 13 residues. CDR3 sequence reads: CASSFRGRRGYTF. The CDR3 DNA is TGTGCCAGCAGTTTTAGGGGCAGACGGGGCTACACCTTC.

J is TRBJ2-3 and V is TRBV27; 8 positions agree with TRBD1. The ends lost 5 bases at V and 1 base at J; junction bases unmatched: 8. Germline V CDR1 and CDR2: MNHEY, SMNVEV (reference sequence). This CDR3 spans 16 amino acids. The CDR3 DNA follows: TGTGCCAGCAGTGCTGCCCCGGGACAGGGCACAGATACGCAGTATTTT. It encodes CASSAAPGQGTDTQYF.

This chain links TRBV3-1 (or the pseudogene TRBV3-2) with TRBJ2-1; D perhaps matches TRBD2 (6 bases). Germline CDR1 reads LGHDT; CDR2 reads YNNKEL (reference sequence). The CDR3 is 15 residues long. Trimming left V 4 bases short and J 0 bases short, with 10 bases between. The DNA for the CDR3 is TGTGCCAGCAGCCGTCCGGGGGTCTCCTACAATGAGCAGTTCTTC. This sequence encodes CASSRPGVSYNEQFF.

The genes are TRBV25-1 and TRBJ2-2; 7 nucleotides match TRBD1. J was trimmed by 7 bases and V by 2 bases; bases with no gene match: 7. Germline values: CDR1 MGHDK, CDR2 SYGVNS. This CDR3 contains 15 residues. The DNA for the CDR3 is TGTGCCAGCAGTGAAGAAAGGGGGCAGGGCGGGGAGCTGTTTTTT. This sequence encodes CASSEERGQGGELFF.

The rearrangement links TRBV5-1 to TRBJ2-2; possibly TRBD2 for D (5 bases). Germline V gene sequence: CDR1 SGHRS, CDR2 YFSETQ. V was shortened by 3 bases and J by 6 bases, with 18 bases between the two germline ends. This CDR3 is 16 amino acids long. For the CDR3, the DNA is TGCGCCAGCAGCTCCGCCGGGTCACCCGGGGCCGGGGAGCTGTTTTTT. This gives the protein CASSSAGSPGAGELFF.

V and J are TRBV27 and TRBJ2-3; a weak D match, TRBD1 (6 bases). This CDR3 has 16 residues. V was cut by 3 bases and J by 1 base, with 14 bases left in between. Germline V gene lookup returns CDR1 MNHEY and CDR2 SMNVEV (reference sequence). CDR3 nucleotide sequence: TGTGCCAGCAGTTTCCAGGGGAGTATTGGCACAGATACGCAGTATTTT. This gives the protein CASSFQGSIGTDTQYF.

The chain employs TRBV3-1 (or the pseudogene TRBV3-2) and TRBJ2-2; TRBD2 might be the D (5 bases). Germline values: CDR1 LGHDT, CDR2 YNNKEL (reference sequence). The CDR3 has 12 amino acids. Trimming cost V 3 bases and J 6 bases, with 5 bases left between them. The CDR3 sequence is CASSHSAGELFF. The CDR3 DNA reads as TGTGCCAGCAGCCATAGCGCCGGGGAGCTGTTTTTT.

The V and J genes are TRBV30 and TRBJ2-7, with TRBD1 identical over 7 bases. CDR1 is GTSNPN and CDR2 is SVGIG in the germline V gene (reference sequence). J gave up 4 bases and V 2 bases, and 8 bases lay outside the gene matches. CDR3 length: 14 amino acids. DNA of the CDR3: TGTGCCTGGAGTAAGGTACCGGGACAGTACGAGCAGTACTTC. Residues: CAWSKVPGQYEQYF.

J is TRBJ2-7 and V is TRBV19; 8 nucleotides align to TRBD1. After removal of 5 bases from V and 4 bases from J, the junction contained 7 bases not matched to a gene. This CDR3 has 14 residues. CDR1 is LNHDA and CDR2 is SQIVND in the germline V gene (reference sequence). In nucleotides, the CDR3 is TGTGCCAGTAGTGCCGGGACAGGTCAGTACGAGCAGTACTTC. It translates to CASSAGTGQYEQYF.

For the CDR3, the DNA is TGCAGCGTTGCCTACTCCTCTGGAAACACCATATATTTT. Encoded protein: CSVAYSSGNTIYF. The chain carries TRBV29-1 and TRBJ1-3; D remains unclear. Germline V gene lookup returns CDR1 SQVTM and CDR2 ANQGSEA. Trimming removed 4 bases at V and 0 bases at J, with 7 bases between. The CDR3 extends over 13 amino acids. Drawing the rest from reference TRBV29-1 and TRBJ1-3, the complete variable domain is SAVISQKPSRDICQRGTSLTIQCQVDSQVTMMFWYRQQPGQSLTLIATANQGSEATYESGFVIDKFPISRPNLTFSTLTVSNMSPEDSSIYLCSVAYSSGNTIYFGEGSWLTVV.

The chain links TRBV11-2 to TRBJ2-1; 7 bases are shared with TRBD1. There are 13 residues in the CDR3. Looked up from germline, CDR1 is SGHAT and CDR2 is FQNNGV. V shed 8 bases, J shed 9 bases, and the junction held 10 bases outside the gene matches. The CDR3 region has the DNA TGTGCCAGCGGACCTGACAGGGATGGTGAGCAGTTCTTC. It is translated as CASGPDRDGEQFF.

This clone was counted many times. The chain combines TRBV7-2 with TRBJ2-7; 11 positions match TRBD2. Germline V gives CDR1 SGHTA, CDR2 FQGNSA. After removal of 5 bases from V and 0 bases from J, the junction contained 12 bases not matched to a gene. The CDR3 runs 18 residues. The DNA for the CDR3 is TGTGCCAGCAGCCTAGGGACTAGCGGTCCCGGAAGCTCCTACGAGCAGTACTTC. This codes for CASSLGTSGPGSSYEQYF. Looking up the rest from reference TRBV7-2 and TRBJ2-7 gives the full variable domain: GAGVSQSPSNKVTEKGKDVELRCDPISGHTALYWYRQSLGQGLEFLIYFQGNSAPDKSGLPSDRFSAERTGGSVSTLTIQRTQQEDSAVYLCASSLGTSGPGSSYEQYFGPGTRLTVT.

V is TRBV6-5 and J is TRBJ1-6; 7 nucleotides align to TRBD1. This CDR3 contains 15 residues. In germline, CDR1 is MNHEY, CDR2 SVGAGI. The V and J ends lost 7 bases and 7 bases, in that order; junction bases with no gene match: 10. The CDR3 bases are TGTGCCAGCATCTCCCAGCCGGGACAGAATTCACCCCTCCACTTT. Residues: CASISQPGQNSPLHF.

This chain links TRBV27 with TRBJ2-3; TRBD1 matches at 8 bases. This CDR3 is 14 amino acids long. Germline CDR1 is MNHEY and CDR2 is SMNVEV (reference sequence). Unmatched junction bases numbered 3, after V lost 2 bases and J lost 5 bases. The CDR3 spells CASSLARGRDTQYF. CDR3 sequence (DNA): TGTGCCAGCAGTTTAGCCAGGGGGCGAGATACGCAGTATTTT.

This clone has only one observation. The genes are TRBV5-4 and TRBJ1-2; D may be TRBD1 (6 bases). Germline V gene sequence: CDR1 SGHNT, CDR2 YYREEE (reference sequence). V was cut by 6 bases and J by 8 bases, with 14 bases left in between. This CDR3 is 12 amino acids long. Here the CDR3 reads CASTLQGGGYTF. The CDR3 bases are TGTGCCAGCACACTACAGGGAGGGGGCTACACCTTC.

The gene calls are TRBV12-3 or TRBV12-4 and TRBJ1-5; D is uncertain. The length of the CDR3 is 13 residues. V lost 8 bases and J 7 bases, leaving 15 bases between the germline ends. CDR3 bases: TGTGCCAGCTGTCCTGACTACAACCAGCCCCAGCATTTT. It specifies CASCPDYNQPQHF.

The chain combines TRBV4-2 with TRBJ2-5, with 10 bases that match TRBD2. Germline lookup yields CDR1 LGHNA and CDR2 YNFKEQ. The trim removed 0 bases at V and 3 bases at J, leaving 7 bases unmatched. The CDR3 is 17 amino acids. In DNA, the CDR3 is TGTGCCAGCAGCCAAGATTTTGCTAGCGGGGGCAAAGAGACCCAGTACTTC. This translates into CASSQDFASGGKETQYF.

This clone came up once. The V and J genes are TRBV5-1 and TRBJ1-1; D gene unclear. Trimming took 0 bases from V and 1 from J, leaving 10 bases between them. This CDR3 region has 15 residues. CDR1 is SGHRS, CDR2 YFSETQ, per germline. DNA of the CDR3: TGCGCCAGCAGCTTGGACCATGGTAGGAACACTGAAGCTTTCTTT. Protein: CASSLDHGRNTEAFF.

This chain joins TRBV5-1 and TRBJ2-3; possibly TRBD1 for D (6 bases). CDR3 length: 16 residues. V was clipped by 2 bases and J by 2 bases, with 15 bases between them. Germline loops: CDR1 SGHRS, CDR2 YFSETQ. The CDR3 protein is CASSLQGERSTDTQYF. The CDR3 DNA follows: TGCGCCAGCAGCTTACAGGGAGAAAGGTCCACAGATACGCAGTATTTT. Drawing the rest from reference TRBV5-1 and TRBJ2-3, the complete variable domain is KAGVTQTPRYLIKTRGQQVTLSCSPISGHRSVSWYQQTPGQGLQFLFEYFSETQRNKGNFPGRFSGRQFSNSRSEMNVSTLELGDSALYLCASSLQGERSTDTQYFGPGTRLTVL.

The CDR3 protein is CASSQDGALRPDTQYF. The CDR3 DNA is TGCGCCAGCAGCCAAGATGGGGCCTTGCGCCCAGATACGCAGTATTTT. The J gene is TRBJ2-3, the V gene TRBV4-3, with D possibly TRBD1 on 5 matching bases. From germline, CDR1 is LGHNA and CDR2 YSLEER. This CDR3 contains 16 residues. Deletions cut 0 bases from V and 4 bases from J, with 14 bases between.

Points on this clone: The sample carries other DNA sequences with the same CDR3. This rearrangement joins TRBV6-4 to TRBJ2-1; no definite D call. CDR3 length equals 15 residues. Germline lookup yields CDR1 MRHNA and CDR2 SNTAGT. V shed 0 bases and J shed 0 bases, with 6 bases lying between them. The chain's CDR3 is CASSDSSGSYNEQFF. CDR3 nucleotide sequence: TGTGCCAGCAGTGACTCCTCAGGCTCCTACAATGAGCAGTTCTTC.

This clone showed up just once. This rearrangement joins TRBV27 to TRBJ2-1; 7 bases map to TRBD2. V was pared by 3 bases and J by 7 bases, with 3 bases of the junction left unmatched. The CDR3 runs 13 residues. The V gene's germline CDR1 is MNHEY and CDR2 SMNVEV (reference sequence). The DNA for the CDR3 is TGTGCCAGCAGTTTGGGGAGGGAGAATGAGCAGTTCTTC. It specifies CASSLGRENEQFF.

Only one count was recorded for this clone. The chain joins TRBV7-2 to TRBJ1-4; maybe TRBD1 (6 bases). Per germline, CDR1 SGHTA and CDR2 FQGNSA. The length of the CDR3 is 17 residues. Trimming stripped 3 bases from V and 3 bases from J, with 17 bases between. CDR3 nucleotide sequence: TGTGCCAGCAGCTTTTCCCGAACAGGGACCGCTAATGAAAAACTGTTTTTT. It specifies CASSFSRTGTANEKLFF. Using reference TRBV7-2 and TRBJ1-4 for the parts outside the CDR3, the full variable domain is GAGVSQSPSNKVTEKGKDVELRCDPISGHTALYWYRQSLGQGLEFLIYFQGNSAPDKSGLPSDRFSAERTGGSVSTLTIQRTQQEDSAVYLCASSFSRTGTANEKLFFGSGTQLSVL.

The table lists this clone with a count of one. The rearrangement links TRBV3-1 (or the pseudogene TRBV3-2) to TRBJ2-1; possible D gene TRBD2, 7 bases. V was clipped by 4 bases and J by 6 bases, with 19 bases between them. The germline V gene encodes CDR1 LGHDT and CDR2 YNNKEL (reference sequence). The CDR3 has 16 amino acids. CDR3 region: CASSLKGGGPPNEQFF. CDR3 DNA sequence: TGTGCCAGCAGCCTTAAAGGCGGGGGCCCCCCCAATGAGCAGTTCTTC.

The table lists this clone with a few counts. This chain connects TRBV5-5 to TRBJ2-5; 12 positions agree with TRBD2. With 2 bases clipped from V and 5 bases from J, the junction kept 7 bases outside the gene matches. CDR3 length: 16 amino acids. Germline V gives CDR1 SGHKS, CDR2 YYEKEE (reference sequence). As DNA, the CDR3 is TGTGCCAGCAGCTTACTAGCGGGGGGCCAGTGGGAGACCCAGTACTTC. It translates to CASSLLAGGQWETQYF.